The entry below describes one TCR beta chain. Trimming removed 5 bases at V and 1 base at J, with 8 bases between. The CDR3 covers 13 residues. Germline CDR1 is MDHEN and CDR2 is SYDVKM. Sequencing was performed with immunoSEQ multiplex PCR; in TCRdb, only in-frame clones are kept and a portion is missing. In the table there are about 1,900 clones, 73% of which are singletons. The source of the sample is a study of OX40 agonist ivuxolimab in advanced cancers. This chain links TRBV28 with TRBJ1-1; tentative D call: TRBD1 (6 bases). This specimen consisted of CD4+ or CD8+ T cells sorted from blood, obtained in a trial of the OX40 agonist ivuxolimab. This TCR came from an adult with an advanced solid tumor such as melanoma, head and neck, liver or kidney cancer. This CDR3 reads CASSVTGNTEAFF. The CDR3 DNA reads as TGTGCCAGCAGTGTGACAGGGAACACTGAAGCTTTCTTT.